This T cell receptor beta chain was found in a study of blood T cells in healthy people across ages. The wider study: In model experiments, template switching was able to capture about one barcoded beta molecule for every two T cells that were present. Whole-study findings and limits: Naive CD4+ cells and diversity were both higher in long-lived donors than in aged donors.

Roughly 9.8 milliliters of peripheral blood were drawn from each donor. Regarding this clonotype: Its matching antigen is unknown.

Through a sample-barcoded 5' primer and a J-beta primer mix, a second PCR was run for roughly 7 to 12 cycles. One entry per CDR3 protein, called by TCRdb with MiXCR from the 5' RACE reads. The data contain fewer than 1 million distinct CDR3 sequences, about 42% of them singletons. The sample taken for sequencing was blood. This sequence originates from a man aged 60 to 75 in good health.

CDR3 sequence reads: CASSLALTSGGEQYF. DNA of the CDR3: TGTGCCAGCAGCTTAGCGCTGACTAGCGGGGGTGAGCAGTACTTC. This chain uses TRBV7-2 with TRBJ2-7, with 12 nucleotides matching TRBD2. V lost 0 bases, J lost 7 bases, and 4 bases stayed unmatched. CDR3 length equals 15 residues. The germline CDR1 and CDR2 sequences are SGHTA and FQGNSA.